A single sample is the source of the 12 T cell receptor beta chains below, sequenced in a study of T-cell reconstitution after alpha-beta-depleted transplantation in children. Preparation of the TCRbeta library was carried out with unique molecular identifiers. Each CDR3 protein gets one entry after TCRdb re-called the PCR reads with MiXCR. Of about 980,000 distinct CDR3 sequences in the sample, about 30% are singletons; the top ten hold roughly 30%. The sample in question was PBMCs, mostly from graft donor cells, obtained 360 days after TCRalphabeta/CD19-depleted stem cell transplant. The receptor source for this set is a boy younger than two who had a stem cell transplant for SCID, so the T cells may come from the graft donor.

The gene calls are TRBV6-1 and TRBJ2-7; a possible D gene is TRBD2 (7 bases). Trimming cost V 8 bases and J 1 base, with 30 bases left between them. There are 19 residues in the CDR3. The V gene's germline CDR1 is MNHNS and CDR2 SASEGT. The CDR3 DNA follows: TGTGCCAGCTGTACCTTATTGGCCTTGAGCGGGACAACTTCCTACGAGCAGTACTTC. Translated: CASCTLLALSGTTSYEQYF.

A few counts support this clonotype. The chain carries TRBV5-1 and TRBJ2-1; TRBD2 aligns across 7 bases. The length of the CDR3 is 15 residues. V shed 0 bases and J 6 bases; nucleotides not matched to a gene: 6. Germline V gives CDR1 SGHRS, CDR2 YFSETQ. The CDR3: CASSLVLSGFNEQFF. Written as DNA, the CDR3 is TGCGCCAGCAGCTTGGTTCTTAGCGGGTTCAATGAGCAGTTCTTC.

CDR3 sequence: CSVKWGLRGNEKLFF. CDR3 in DNA: TGCAGCGTTAAATGGGGACTTCGAGGTAATGAAAAACTGTTTTTT. The rearrangement uses TRBV29-1 and TRBJ1-4; a weak D match, TRBD1 (5 bases). Trimming removed 5 bases from V and 4 bases from J, with 17 bases in between. The CDR3 covers 15 residues. Germline V gives CDR1 SQVTM, CDR2 ANQGSEA.

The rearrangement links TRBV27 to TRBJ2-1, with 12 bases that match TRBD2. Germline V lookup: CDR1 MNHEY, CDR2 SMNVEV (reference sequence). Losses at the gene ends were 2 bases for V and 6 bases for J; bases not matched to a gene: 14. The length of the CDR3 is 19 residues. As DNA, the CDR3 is TGTGCCAGCAGTTTACTAGCGGGGGGGCATCCGAGGGGTCGCAATGAGCAGTTCTTC. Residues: CASSLLAGGHPRGRNEQFF.

The chain's CDR3 is CASSDSDGRGAIWMCSYNEQFF. The CDR3 coding sequence is TGTGCCAGCAGTGACTCTGACGGGAGGGGCGCTATCTGGATGTGCTCCTACAATGAGCAGTTCTTC. The chain uses TRBV6-4 and TRBJ2-1; the match to TRBD2 covers 8 bases. The germline V gene encodes CDR1 MRHNA and CDR2 SNTAGT. The CDR3 sequence is 22 residues long. With V trimmed by 0 bases and J by 0 bases, 19 bases remained unmatched.

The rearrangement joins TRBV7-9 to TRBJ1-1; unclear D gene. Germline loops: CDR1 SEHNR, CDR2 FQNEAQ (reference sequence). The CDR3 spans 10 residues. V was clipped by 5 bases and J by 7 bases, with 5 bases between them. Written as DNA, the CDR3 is TGTGCCAGCAGCGTGGATGAAGCTTTCTTT. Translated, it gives CASSVDEAFF.

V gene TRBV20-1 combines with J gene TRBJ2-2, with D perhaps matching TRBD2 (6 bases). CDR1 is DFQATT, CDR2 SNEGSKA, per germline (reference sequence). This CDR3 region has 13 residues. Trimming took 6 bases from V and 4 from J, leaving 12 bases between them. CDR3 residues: CSAAVTSTGELFF. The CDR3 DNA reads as TGCAGTGCCGCCGTGACTAGCACCGGGGAGCTGTTTTTT.

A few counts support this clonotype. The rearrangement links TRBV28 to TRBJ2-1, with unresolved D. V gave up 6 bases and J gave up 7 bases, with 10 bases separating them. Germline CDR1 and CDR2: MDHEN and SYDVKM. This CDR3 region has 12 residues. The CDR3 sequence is CASRRLWNEQFF. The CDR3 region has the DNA TGTGCCAGCAGACGACTCTGGAATGAGCAGTTCTTC.

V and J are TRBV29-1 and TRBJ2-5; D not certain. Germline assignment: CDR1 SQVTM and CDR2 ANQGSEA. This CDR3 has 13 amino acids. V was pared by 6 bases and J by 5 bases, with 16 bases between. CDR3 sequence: CSVQSWSVETQYF. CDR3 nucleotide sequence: TGCAGCGTCCAATCGTGGTCCGTGGAGACCCAGTACTTC.

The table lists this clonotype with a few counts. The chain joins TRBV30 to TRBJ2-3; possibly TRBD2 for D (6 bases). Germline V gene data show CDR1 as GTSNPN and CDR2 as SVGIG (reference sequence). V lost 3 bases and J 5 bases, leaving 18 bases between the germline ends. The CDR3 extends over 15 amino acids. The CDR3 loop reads CAWRSGRGGVDTQYF. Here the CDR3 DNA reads TGTGCCTGGAGATCGGGCCGGGGAGGCGTAGATACGCAGTATTTT.

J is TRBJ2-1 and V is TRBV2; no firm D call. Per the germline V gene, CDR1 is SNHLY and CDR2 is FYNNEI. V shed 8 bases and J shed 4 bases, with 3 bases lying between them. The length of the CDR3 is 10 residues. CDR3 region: CASHYNEQFF. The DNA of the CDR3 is TGTGCCAGCCATTACAATGAGCAGTTCTTC.

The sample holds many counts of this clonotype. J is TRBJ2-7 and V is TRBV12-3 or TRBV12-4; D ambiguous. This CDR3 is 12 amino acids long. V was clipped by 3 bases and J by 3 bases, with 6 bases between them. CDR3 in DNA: TGTGCCAGCAGTTTCGACTTCTACGAGCAGTACTTC. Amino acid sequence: CASSFDFYEQYF.